What follows are 21 T cell receptor beta chains derived from one specimen sequenced in a study of T-cell reconstitution after alpha-beta-depleted transplantation in children. Unique molecular identifiers were incorporated into the prepared TCRbeta library. From the PCR reads, TCRdb called clonotypes with MiXCR, one entry per CDR3 protein. The table lists about 830,000 distinct CDR3 sequences, 16% of them singletons. Sample: PBMCs, mostly from graft donor cells, taken 360 days after TCRalphabeta/CD19-depleted stem cell transplant. These receptors were taken from a male patient between 10 and 17 years old who had a stem cell transplant for acute lymphoblastic leukemia, so the T cells may come from the graft donor.

This chain links TRBV4-1 with TRBJ2-7; D might be TRBD1 or TRBD2, each matching 5 bases. This CDR3 is built from 15 residues. CDR1 is MGHRA and CDR2 is YSYEKL in the germline V gene. The V end lost 0 bases, the J end lost 4 bases, and 13 bases lay between the germline ends. The CDR3: CASSQDRGAPYEQYF. The DNA of the CDR3 is TGCGCCAGCAGCCAAGATCGAGGGGCCCCATACGAGCAGTACTTC.

J is TRBJ1-2 and V is TRBV4-1; D remains unclear. In germline, CDR1 is MGHRA, CDR2 YSYEKL. The germline V and J ends were trimmed by 0 bases and 0 bases, with 8 bases remaining between them. The CDR3 contains 15 residues. Written as DNA, the CDR3 is TGCGCCAGCAGCCAAGATTGGGGAGCTAACTATGGCTACACCTTC. It encodes CASSQDWGANYGYTF.

This clonotype was seen only a few times. CDR3 amino acids: CASSYTSRVLDEQFF. The DNA of the CDR3 is TGTGCCAGCAGTTACACTAGCAGGGTATTGGATGAGCAGTTCTTC. The V gene is TRBV4-2, the J gene TRBJ2-1, with D possibly being TRBD2 (6 bases). This CDR3 is built from 15 residues. Germline lookup yields CDR1 LGHNA and CDR2 YNFKEQ. Trimming removed 6 bases at V and 8 bases at J, with 20 bases between.

A few counts support this clonotype. J is TRBJ2-1 and V is TRBV29-1; no reliable D call. The germline gives CDR1 SQVTM, CDR2 ANQGSEA. Trimming removed 7 bases from V and 4 bases from J, with 8 bases in between. CDR3 length: 11 amino acids. CDR3 nucleotides: TGCAGCGGTGGGCAGTACAATGAGCAGTTCTTC. This sequence encodes CSGGQYNEQFF.

This clonotype has a handful of counts. The chain couples TRBV4-2 to TRBJ2-4, with TRBD1 matching over 11 bases. Germline lookup yields CDR1 LGHNA and CDR2 YNFKEQ. V shed 4 bases and J 1 base; nucleotides not matched to a gene: 12. The CDR3 extends over 19 amino acids. The CDR3 region has the DNA TGTGCCAGCAGCCGTGAGGACAGGGGGCGGACCTTGGCCAAAAACATTCAGTACTTC. As protein: CASSREDRGRTLAKNIQYF.

A single count supports this clonotype. The rearrangement uses TRBV6-1 and TRBJ1-1; 10 nucleotides match TRBD1. Trimming removed 5 bases from V and 3 bases from J; junction bases left unmatched: 6. Looked up from germline, CDR1 is MNHNS and CDR2 is SASEGT. CDR3 size: 15 residues. The CDR3 reads CASSPYGTGDTEAFF. CDR3 DNA: TGTGCCAGCAGTCCGTACGGGACAGGGGACACTGAAGCTTTCTTT.

The chain couples TRBV5-5 to TRBJ2-3; 10 bases are a match to TRBD2. Germline loops: CDR1 SGHKS, CDR2 YYEKEE (reference sequence). CDR3 length: 15 residues. Trimming took 4 bases from V and 4 from J; bases not matched to a gene: 6. CDR3 sequence (DNA): TGTGCCAGCAGCCTGAGCGGGAGGGCCGCAGATACGCAGTATTTT. Residues: CASSLSGRAADTQYF.

The V gene is TRBV20-1, the J gene TRBJ2-3; D is undetermined. CDR3 length: 15 residues. The germline V gene encodes CDR1 DFQATT and CDR2 SNEGSKA (reference sequence). The CDR3 sequence is CSSRVRAQGWVAQYF. CDR3 nucleotides: TGCAGCTCTAGGGTCCGGGCTCAAGGCTGGGTGGCGCAGTATTTT.

V usage is TRBV5-1 and J usage is TRBJ2-7; TRBD1 agrees at 9 bases. This CDR3 is built from 13 residues. In germline, CDR1 is SGHRS, CDR2 YFSETQ. With 1 base clipped from V and 5 bases from J, the junction kept 1 base outside the gene matches. The CDR3: CASSLWTGDEQYF. As DNA, the CDR3 is TGCGCCAGCAGCTTGTGGACAGGGGACGAGCAGTACTTC.

This clonotype was recorded a few times. The DNA of the CDR3 is TGTGCCAGCAGCTTTCCGGGGACTAGCGGGAGGTCCGTCCTGACTTTC. It is translated as CASSFPGTSGRSVLTF. V and J are TRBV2 and TRBJ2-6; 15 positions match TRBD2. Trimming cost V 6 bases and J 12 bases; bases outside gene matches: 9. This CDR3 contains 16 residues. CDR1 and CDR2 (germline): SNHLY, FYNNEI.

The V gene is TRBV20-1, the J gene TRBJ2-1; D may be TRBD2 (6 bases). The CDR3 is 14 amino acids. Trimming pared 3 bases from V and 1 base from J, leaving 10 bases between. Germline CDR1 and CDR2: DFQATT and SNEGSKA (reference sequence). The DNA of the CDR3 is TGCAGTGCTAGGGCGGGGAGGTCCTACAATGAGCAGTTCTTC. Its protein product is CSARAGRSYNEQFF.

This clonotype was counted many times. Written as DNA, the CDR3 is TGTGCCATCAGTGATGACGGACAGGTCAGGATGTACTTC. It encodes CAISDDGQVRMYF. The chain combines TRBV10-3 with TRBJ2-4; TRBD1 aligns across 7 bases. Germline V gene data show CDR1 as ENHRY and CDR2 as SYGVKD. The CDR3 extends over 13 amino acids. V trimming: 3 bases; J trimming: 15 bases; junction bases outside the gene matches: 11.

This clonotype was seen a handful of times. V usage is TRBV24-1 and J usage is TRBJ2-3, with D perhaps assigned TRBD1 or TRBD2 (6 bases each). From germline, CDR1 is KGHDR and CDR2 SFDVKD. The ends were cut back, 1 base at V and 4 bases at J, with 11 bases in the middle. This CDR3 contains 15 residues. DNA for the CDR3: TGTGCCACCAGTGATTTAGGGGGGAGTTCAGATACGCAGTATTTT. As protein: CATSDLGGSSDTQYF.

This clonotype was counted many times. The chain's CDR3 is CASSQGFSGDVPLSTDTQYF. As DNA, the CDR3 is TGTGCCAGCAGCCAAGGGTTTAGCGGGGACGTCCCTCTTAGCACAGATACGCAGTATTTT. This chain uses TRBV4-2 with TRBJ2-3, with 8 bases lining up with TRBD2. This CDR3 region has 20 residues. Germline V gene lookup returns CDR1 LGHNA and CDR2 YNFKEQ. V gave up 1 base and J gave up 0 bases; unmatched junction bases: 15.

This clonotype was seen a handful of times. The J gene is TRBJ2-4, the V gene TRBV5-8; TRBD1 matches at 8 bases. The trim removed 0 bases at V and 8 bases at J, leaving 4 bases unmatched. This CDR3 has 14 residues. Germline V gene sequence: CDR1 SGHTS, CDR2 YDEGEE. CDR3 sequence reads: CASSLGDRIDIQYF. The CDR3 DNA reads as TGTGCCAGCAGCTTGGGGGACAGGATAGACATTCAGTACTTC.

The chain has TRBV2 and TRBJ2-1; D unresolved. This CDR3 is 12 amino acids long. The V gene's germline CDR1 is SNHLY and CDR2 FYNNEI. V was trimmed by 6 bases and J by 5 bases, leaving 8 bases between them. CDR3 nucleotide sequence: TGTGCCAGCAGGCGACCGAACAATGAGCAGTTCTTC. It encodes CASRRPNNEQFF.

This clonotype turned up a few times. The chain recombines TRBV29-1 with TRBJ2-7, with 7 bases that match TRBD2. J gave up 2 bases and V 8 bases, and 6 bases lay outside the gene matches. In germline, CDR1 is SQVTM, CDR2 ANQGSEA. The CDR3 runs to 12 residues. CDR3 in DNA: TGCAGCACTGGCGGGGGACCCTACGAGCAGTACTTC. It translates to CSTGGGPYEQYF.

This clonotype came up a few times. CDR3 sequence (DNA): TGCGCCAGCAGCTTGTCGGGACTCGATTACAATGAGCAGTTCTTC. Translated: CASSLSGLDYNEQFF. This rearrangement joins TRBV5-1 to TRBJ2-1, with a tentative D call TRBD2 (6 bases). The V end lost 1 base, the J end lost 4 bases, and 12 bases lay between the germline ends. Germline V lookup: CDR1 SGHRS, CDR2 YFSETQ. There are 15 residues in the CDR3.

This clonotype has just a few counts. V usage is TRBV2 and J usage is TRBJ1-2, with 7 bases identical to TRBD1. Germline V gives CDR1 SNHLY, CDR2 FYNNEI. The V and J ends lost 1 base and 0 bases, in that order; junction bases with no gene match: 2. This CDR3 spans 15 amino acids. The CDR3 DNA follows: TGTGCCAGCAGTGAAGGGACAGGCCCTAACTATGGCTACACCTTC. Protein product: CASSEGTGPNYGYTF.

This clonotype was seen repeatedly, ten times or more. The chain has TRBV20-1 and TRBJ1-1; 10 positions agree with TRBD1. The CDR3 runs to 13 residues. CDR1 and CDR2 from the germline V gene are DFQATT and SNEGSKA (reference sequence). J was trimmed by 11 bases and V by 6 bases; bases with no gene match: 12. Here the CDR3 DNA reads TGCAGTGCAGGATCGGACAGGGGGTATGGGGCTTTCTTT. Translating it yields CSAGSDRGYGAFF.

The gene calls are TRBV4-2 and TRBJ1-5; 8 bases match TRBD1. The V gene end was trimmed by 3 bases and the J gene end by 4 bases; junction bases not matched to a gene: 8. This CDR3 is 16 amino acids long. Germline V gene sequence: CDR1 LGHNA, CDR2 YNFKEQ. In DNA, the CDR3 is TGTGCCAGCAGCCACTCCGGGACAGGCTTAAATCAGCCCCAGCATTTT. This sequence encodes CASSHSGTGLNQPQHF.